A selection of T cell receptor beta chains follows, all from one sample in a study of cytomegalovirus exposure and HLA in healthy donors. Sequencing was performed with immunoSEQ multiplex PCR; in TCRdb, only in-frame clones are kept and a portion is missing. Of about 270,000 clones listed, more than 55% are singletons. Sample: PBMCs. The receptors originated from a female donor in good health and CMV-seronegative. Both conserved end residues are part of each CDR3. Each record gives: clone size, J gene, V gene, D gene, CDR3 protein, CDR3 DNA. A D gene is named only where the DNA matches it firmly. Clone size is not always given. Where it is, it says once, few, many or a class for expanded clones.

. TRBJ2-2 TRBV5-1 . CASSLAGVGIPGELFF TGCGCCAGCAGCTTGGCCGGGGTAGGAATCCCCGGGGAGCTGTTTTTT
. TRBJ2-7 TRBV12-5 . CASGFSLLYEQYF TGTGCTAGTGGTTTTAGTCTCCTTTACGAGCAGTACTTC
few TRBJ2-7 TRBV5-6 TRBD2 CASSLDRLAGSREQYF TGTGCCAGCAGCTTGGACCGACTAGCGGGAAGCAGGGAGCAGTACTTC
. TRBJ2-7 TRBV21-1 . CASSNPWDRRSYEQYF TGTGCCAGCAGCAACCCCTGGGACAGAAGATCCTACGAGCAGTACTTC
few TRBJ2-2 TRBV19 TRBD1 CASSMVGQGADTGELFF TGTGCCAGTAGTATGGTAGGACAGGGGGCGGACACCGGGGAGCTGTTTTTT
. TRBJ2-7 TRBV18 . CASSPNAGSYEQYF TGTGCCAGCTCACCCAATGCAGGGTCCTACGAGCAGTACTTC
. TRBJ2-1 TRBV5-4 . CASSLSTGEARSEQFF TGTGCCAGCAGCTTGTCAACGGGAGAGGCTAGGAGTGAGCAGTTCTTC
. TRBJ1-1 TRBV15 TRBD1 CATSRSTGVNTEAFF TGTGCCACCAGCAGAAGCACAGGGGTGAACACTGAAGCTTTCTTT
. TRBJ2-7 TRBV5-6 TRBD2 CASSFGTSTQEQYF TGTGCCAGCAGCTTTGGGACTAGCACCCAGGAGCAGTACTTC
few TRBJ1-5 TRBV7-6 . CASSLATVTYSNQPQHF TGTGCCAGCAGCTTAGCTACCGTAACCTATAGCAATCAGCCCCAGCATTTT
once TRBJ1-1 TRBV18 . CASTVAGLNTEAFF TGTGCCAGCACTGTAGCAGGGCTGAACACTGAAGCTTTCTTT
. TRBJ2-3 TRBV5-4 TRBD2 CASSFTSGSGTDTQYF TGTGCCAGCAGCTTTACTAGCGGGAGTGGCACAGATACGCAGTATTTT
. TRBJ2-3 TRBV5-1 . CASSVDRLTDTQYF TGCGCCAGCAGCGTCGACAGGCTCACAGATACGCAGTATTTT
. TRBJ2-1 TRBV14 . CASSQIYRTEQFF TGTGCCAGCAGCCAAATTTACAGGACGGAGCAGTTCTTC
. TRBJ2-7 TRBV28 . CASSFAGSSYEQYF TGTGCCAGCAGTTTTGCGGGAAGCTCCTACGAGCAGTACTTC
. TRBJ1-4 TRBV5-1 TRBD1 CASSLTVGQGNRLLFF TGCGCCAGCAGCTTGACGGTGGGACAGGGAAATAGACTGCTGTTTTTT
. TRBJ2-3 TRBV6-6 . CASSYTALAGDTQYF TGTGCCAGCAGTTACACGGCCTTGGCGGGAGATACGCAGTATTTT
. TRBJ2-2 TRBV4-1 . CASSRRLKETGELFF TGCGCCAGCAGCCGCCGGCTTAAGGAGACCGGGGAGCTGTTTTTT
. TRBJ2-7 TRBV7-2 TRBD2 CASTHSGGVGEQYF TGTGCCAGCACCCACTCGGGGGGAGTGGGAGAGCAGTACTTC
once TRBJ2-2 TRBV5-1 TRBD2 CASSLLGGETGELFF TGCGCCAGCAGCTTACTTGGGGGGGAGACCGGGGAGCTGTTTTTT
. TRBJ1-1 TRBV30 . CAWSVGIPRAFF TGTGCCTGGAGTGTAGGAATCCCGCGGGCTTTCTTT
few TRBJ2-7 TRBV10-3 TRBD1 CAISLWDRPYEQYF TGTGCCATCAGTCTATGGGACAGACCCTACGAGCAGTACTTC
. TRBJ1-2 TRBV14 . CASSQEGLYGYTF TGTGCCAGCAGCCAAGAGGGACTCTATGGCTACACCTTC
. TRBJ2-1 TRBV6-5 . CASSQRGYNEQFF TGTGCCAGCAGTCAACGGGGATACAATGAGCAGTTCTTC
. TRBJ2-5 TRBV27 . CASIQPPGIRETQYF TGTGCCAGCATTCAACCACCCGGGATCCGAGAGACCCAGTACTTC
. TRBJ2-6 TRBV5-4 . CASSWRAGANVLTF TGTGCCAGCAGCTGGAGGGCTGGGGCCAACGTCCTGACTTTC
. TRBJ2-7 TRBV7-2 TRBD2 CASSLGRENEQYF TGTGCCAGCAGCTTGGGGCGGGAGAACGAGCAGTACTTC
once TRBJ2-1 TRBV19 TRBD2 CATNKGLASYNEQFF TGTGCCACCAATAAGGGACTAGCGTCCTACAATGAGCAGTTCTTC
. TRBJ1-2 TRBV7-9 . CASSLAQRYYGYTF TGTGCCAGCAGCTTAGCCCAGCGCTACTATGGCTACACCTTC
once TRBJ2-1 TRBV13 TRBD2 CASSLNPGLAGNEQFF TGTGCCAGCAGCTTAAATCCGGGACTAGCGGGCAATGAGCAGTTCTTC
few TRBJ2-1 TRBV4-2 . CASSQDQSGYYNEQFF TGTGCCAGCAGCCAAGATCAAAGCGGGTACTACAATGAGCAGTTCTTC
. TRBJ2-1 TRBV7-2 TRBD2 CASSLAGLAGVWEQFF TGTGCCAGCAGCTTAGCGGGACTAGCGGGAGTGTGGGAGCAGTTCTTC
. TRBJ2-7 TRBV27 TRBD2 CASRPRLAGGSGEQYF TGTGCCAGCAGACCCCGCCTAGCGGGAGGGTCAGGCGAGCAGTACTTC
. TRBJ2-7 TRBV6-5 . CASSVAAASYEQYF TGTGCCAGCAGCGTAGCGGCCGCCTCCTACGAGCAGTACTTC
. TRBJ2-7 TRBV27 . CASSWGGGSHEQYF TGTGCCAGCAGTTGGGGAGGGGGATCCCACGAGCAGTACTTC
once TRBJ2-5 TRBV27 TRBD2 CASSSLAGYQETQYF TGTGCCAGCAGTTCACTAGCGGGGTACCAAGAGACCCAGTACTTC
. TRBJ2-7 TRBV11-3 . CASSSRRGPGEQYF TGTGCCAGCAGCTCTCGAAGGGGCCCCGGCGAGCAGTACTTC
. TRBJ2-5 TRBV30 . CAWRQEETQYF TGTGCCTGGCGTCAGGAAGAGACCCAGTACTTC
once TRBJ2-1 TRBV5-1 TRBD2 CASYPTSGNYNEQFF TGCGCCAGCTACCCGACTAGCGGGAACTACAATGAGCAGTTCTTC